The rows below give T cell receptor beta chains drawn from one sample of a study of blood T cells in healthy people across ages. TCRdb re-analysed the 5' RACE reads in MiXCR, keeping a single row per CDR3 protein. This sample has about 1.1 million distinct CDR3 sequences; 35% to 40% occur once, and the top ten carry around 14%. The sequencing input was blood. The receptors here all came from a man between 18 and 35 years old in good health. CDR3s include the opening cysteine and the closing phenylalanine or tryptophan. The D gene is left open where the match is weak. Expanded clones are given a class, and other clones once, few, many or no size at all.

clone size | J gene | D gene | V gene | CDR3 protein | CDR3 DNA
. | TRBJ2-7 | . | TRBV4-2 | CASSQDRSRIDREYF | TGTGCCAGCAGCCAAGATAGATCGAGGATCGACAGAGAGTACTTC
. | TRBJ1-1 | . | TRBV27 | CATSAGNTEAFF | TGTGCCACCTCTGCCGGGAACACTGAAGCTTTCTTT
. | TRBJ2-1 | TRBD2 | TRBV20-1 | CSAEPSGGLYNEQFF | TGCAGTGCTGAACCTAGCGGGGGGTTGTACAATGAGCAGTTCTTC
few | TRBJ1-6 | . | TRBV6-6 | CASTPRGTPSPLHF | TGTGCCAGCACTCCGCGGGGGACCCCATCACCCCTCCACTTT
. | TRBJ1-2 | . | TRBV6-6 | CASSYPTGVRKGYTF | TGTGCCAGCAGTTACCCTACAGGAGTCAGAAAGGGCTACACCTTC
. | TRBJ2-7 | . | TRBV12-3/TRBV12-4 | CASSGPREIDYEQYF | TGTGCCAGCAGTGGCCCCCGGGAAATCGACTACGAGCAGTACTTC
. | TRBJ2-7 | TRBD1 | TRBV29-1 | CSVGDRGSSYEQYF | TGCAGCGTCGGGGACAGGGGAAGCTCCTACGAGCAGTACTTC
. | TRBJ2-1 | TRBD2 | TRBV7-9 | CASSLARGLAGTESYNEQFF | TGTGCCAGCAGCTTAGCGCGGGGACTAGCGGGGACGGAATCCTACAATGAGCAGTTCTTC
. | TRBJ1-1 | . | TRBV28 | CACGPGGSNTEAFF | TGTGCCTGCGGTCCTGGCGGATCGAACACTGAAGCTTTCTTT
. | TRBJ1-2 | . | TRBV12-3/TRBV12-4 | CASSRAGDYGYTF | TGTGCCAGCAGTAGGGCAGGTGACTATGGCTACACCTTC
. | TRBJ2-1 | . | TRBV7-9 | CASSPRSGAPYNEQFF | TGTGCCAGCAGCCCAAGGTCAGGGGCTCCGTACAATGAGCAGTTCTTC
. | TRBJ1-3 | . | TRBV6-5 | CASSSTDSGNTIYF | TGTGCCAGCAGTTCCACGGACTCTGGAAACACCATATATTTT
. | TRBJ2-3 | . | TRBV29-1 | CSVAGLLITDTQYF | TGCAGCGTTGCGGGACTTCTTATTACAGATACGCAGTATTTT
. | TRBJ2-5 | . | TRBV12-3/TRBV12-4 | CASSHVQGNEQYF | TGTGCCAGCAGTCACGTACAGGGAAATGAGCAGTACTTC
few | TRBJ1-2 | TRBD1 | TRBV12-3/TRBV12-4 | CASSFTLMGTGDNYGYTF | TGTGCCAGCAGTTTTACCCTCATGGGGACAGGGGATAACTATGGCTACACCTTC
. | TRBJ2-5 | . | TRBV10-1 | CASLEPPVNEQYF | TGCGCCAGCCTTGAGCCCCCTGTCAATGAGCAGTACTTC
. | TRBJ1-1 | . | TRBV20-1 | CSARDFLYKNTEAFF | TGCAGTGCTAGAGATTTTTTGTACAAGAACACTGAAGCTTTCTTT
. | TRBJ2-3 | . | TRBV2 | CASSPPSGLSTDTQYF | TGTGCCAGCAGTCCCCCTTCCGGGCTGAGCACAGATACGCAGTATTTT
. | TRBJ1-2 | . | TRBV7-9 | CASSLGSSGYTF | TGTGCCAGCAGCTTGGGCAGTAGTGGCTACACCTTC
. | TRBJ1-1 | . | TRBV18 | CASSRTESGTEAFF | TGTGCCAGCTCACGCACGGAGAGCGGCACTGAAGCTTTCTTT
. | TRBJ1-2 | . | TRBV7-3 | CASSSTGQYGYTF | TGTGCCAGCAGCTCGACCGGACAGTATGGCTACACCTTC
. | TRBJ2-3 | . | TRBV4-2 | CASSRGALGKHSTDTQYF | TGTGCCAGCAGCCGGGGGGCTTTAGGAAAGCATAGCACAGATACGCAGTATTTT
. | TRBJ2-7 | . | TRBV9 | CASSVGPAYSYNEQYF | TGTGCCAGCAGCGTAGGCCCAGCCTACTCCTACAATGAGCAGTACTTC
. | TRBJ2-2 | TRBD1 | TRBV9 | CASSVTLGGTGRIRGELFF | TGTGCCAGCAGCGTGACGTTGGGTGGGACAGGTCGAATTCGAGGGGAGCTGTTTTTT
. | TRBJ2-1 | . | TRBV18 | CASSPTYRTYNEQFF | TGTGCCAGCTCACCAACCTACCGGACTTACAATGAGCAGTTCTTC
. | TRBJ2-3 | . | TRBV9 | CASSDVSTDTQYF | TGTGCCAGCAGCGACGTAAGCACAGATACGCAGTATTTT
few | TRBJ2-1 | TRBD2 | TRBV14 | CASSQSPGGRQFF | TGTGCCAGCAGCCAATCCCCGGGGGGAAGACAGTTCTTC
. | TRBJ2-1 | TRBD2 | TRBV7-9 | CASSPFTSGGNNEQFF | TGTGCCAGCAGCCCTTTCACTAGCGGGGGGAACAATGAGCAGTTCTTC
few | TRBJ2-1 | . | TRBV27 | CASSKDGHLVRFF | TGTGCCAGCAGTAAAGACGGGCACTTGGTTAGGTTCTTC
. | TRBJ2-4 | . | TRBV12-3/TRBV12-4 | CASSAPGTINIQYF | TGTGCCAGCAGTGCCCCCGGGACAATAAACATTCAGTACTTC
few | TRBJ1-1 | . | TRBV10-3 | CAISERSAGNTEAFF | TGTGCCATCAGTGAGCGATCAGCTGGGAACACTGAAGCTTTCTTT
. | TRBJ1-6 | . | TRBV6-4 | CASIRTRSYNSPLHF | TGTGCCAGCATTCGCACCCGCTCCTATAATTCACCCCTCCACTTT
. | TRBJ2-5 | . | TRBV18 | CASSPPASEGRQETQYF | TGTGCCAGCTCACCACCCGCGTCGGAGGGCCGACAAGAGACCCAGTACTTC
. | TRBJ2-1 | TRBD1 | TRBV20-1 | CSARDKGALAYEQFF | TGCAGTGCTAGGGATAAGGGGGCCTTAGCCTACGAGCAGTTCTTC
. | TRBJ2-5 | TRBD2 | TRBV6-5 | CASSLRLAGDVKTQYF | TGTGCCAGCAGTTTGAGACTAGCGGGGGATGTGAAGACCCAGTACTTC
. | TRBJ2-3 | . | TRBV4-3 | CASSQDEWRGGTDTQYF | TGCGCCAGCAGCCAAGATGAGTGGCGGGGCGGGACAGATACGCAGTATTTT
many | TRBJ2-1 | . | TRBV7-2 | CASSLTGTSYNEQFF | TGTGCCAGCAGCTTAACCGGAACTTCCTACAATGAGCAGTTCTTC